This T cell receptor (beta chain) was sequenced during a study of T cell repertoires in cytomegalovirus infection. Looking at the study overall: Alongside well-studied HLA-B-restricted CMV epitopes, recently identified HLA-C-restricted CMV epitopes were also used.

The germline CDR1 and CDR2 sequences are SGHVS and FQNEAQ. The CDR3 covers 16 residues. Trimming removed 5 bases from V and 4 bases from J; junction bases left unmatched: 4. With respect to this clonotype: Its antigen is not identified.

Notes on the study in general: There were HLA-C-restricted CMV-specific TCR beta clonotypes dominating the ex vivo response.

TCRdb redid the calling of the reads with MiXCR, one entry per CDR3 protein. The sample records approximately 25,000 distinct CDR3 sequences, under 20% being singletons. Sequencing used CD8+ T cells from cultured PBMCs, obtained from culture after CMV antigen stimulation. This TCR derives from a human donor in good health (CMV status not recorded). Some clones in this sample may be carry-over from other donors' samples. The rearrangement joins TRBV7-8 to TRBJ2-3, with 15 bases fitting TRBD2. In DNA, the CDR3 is TGTGCCAGCAGCCTAAGGACTAGCGGGGGGGCAGATACGCAGTATTTT. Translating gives CASSLRTSGGADTQYF.